This T cell receptor beta chain was sequenced during a study of CD8+CD57+ T cells in acquired aplastic anemia. The wider study: Sorted CD4+ and CD8+ cells yielded DNA averaging approximately 3 ug. In CD4+ cells, healthy donors produced an average of approximately 9.9 million reads.

Germline values: CDR1 SGHAT, CDR2 FQNNGV. The ends were cut back, 2 bases at V and 3 bases at J, with 18 bases in the middle. The CDR3 spans 17 residues. Genomic DNA, serving as template, underwent TCR beta VDJ and CDR3 profiling. MiXCR, applied by TCRdb to the reads, yields one record per CDR3 protein. The sample lists roughly 420,000 distinct CDR3 sequences; around 72% were seen once. Concerning this clonotype itself: The antigen remains undetermined.

Study-level results: The study identified more than 25 CD8+ CDR3 sequences shared by patients and controls.

This TCR was recovered from a human donor in good health, serving as a control. The V and J genes are TRBV11-2 and TRBJ2-3; a possible D gene is TRBD1 (5 bases). The sample taken for sequencing was sorted CD4+, CD8+, or CD8+CD57+ T cells (not recorded which) from PBMCs. CDR3 nucleotide sequence: TGTGCCAGCAGCTTACATCCGTCAGGGCCAAGTACAGATACGCAGTATTTT. This gives the protein CASSLHPSGPSTDTQYF.